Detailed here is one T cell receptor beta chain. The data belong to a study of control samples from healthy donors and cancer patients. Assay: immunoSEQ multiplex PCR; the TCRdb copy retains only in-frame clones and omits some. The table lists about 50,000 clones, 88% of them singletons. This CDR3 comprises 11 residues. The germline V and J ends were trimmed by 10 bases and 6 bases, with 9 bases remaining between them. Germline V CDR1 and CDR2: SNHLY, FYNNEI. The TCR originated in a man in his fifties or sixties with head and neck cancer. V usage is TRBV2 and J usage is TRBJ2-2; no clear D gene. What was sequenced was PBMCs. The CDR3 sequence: CATLFPGELFF. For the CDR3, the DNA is TGTGCCACCCTCTTCCCCGGGGAGCTGTTTTTT.